Following are 23 T cell receptor beta chains from one sample sequenced in a study of blood T cell dynamics during melanoma immunotherapy. Documented time point: pre-treatment baseline. The table came from immunoSEQ multiplex PCR; TCRdb's copy has only in-frame clones and leaves some out. Here the sample spans roughly 22,000 clones, approximately 88% being singletons. Sample: blood, taken from a patient treated with checkpoint blockade. These receptors were collected from a human donor with melanoma.

This clone was observed a single time. CDR3 in DNA: TGTGCCAGCAGTTTTTCTAGCAATCAGCCCCAGCATTTT. It translates to CASSFSSNQPQHF. This chain connects TRBV27 to TRBJ1-5; D is unresolved. CDR1 is MNHEY and CDR2 is SMNVEV in the germline V gene (reference sequence). V lost 3 bases and J 0 bases, leaving 3 bases between the germline ends. This CDR3 region has 13 residues.

The V and J genes are TRBV19 and TRBJ2-3; the D gene could be TRBD1 or TRBD2 (6 bases each). This CDR3 has 16 residues. CDR1 is LNHDA and CDR2 is SQIVND in the germline V gene (reference sequence). V lost 3 bases and J 0 bases, leaving 13 bases between the germline ends. This CDR3 reads CASSIARGASTDTQYF. The DNA for the CDR3 is TGTGCCAGTAGTATTGCTAGGGGGGCTAGCACAGATACGCAGTATTTT.

The rearrangement joins TRBV27 to TRBJ2-3; D unresolved. CDR1 is MNHEY and CDR2 is SMNVEV in the germline V gene (reference sequence). Trimming stripped 6 bases from V and 2 bases from J, with 18 bases between. The CDR3 consists of 16 residues. The CDR3 reads CASSRLGPGDTDTQYF. CDR3 bases: TGTGCCAGCAGCCGTTTAGGACCTGGGGACACAGATACGCAGTATTTT.

The genes are TRBV28 and TRBJ2-1; D is perhaps TRBD1 or TRBD2 (6 bases each). Between the trimmed V and J ends, which lost 5 bases and 7 bases, there was a span of 24 bases. The CDR3 consists of 17 residues. Germline V gene data show CDR1 as MDHEN and CDR2 as SYDVKM. The CDR3: CASSPAAPWGARNEQFF. The DNA of the CDR3 is TGTGCCAGCAGTCCCGCCGCCCCGTGGGGGGCGAGGAATGAGCAGTTCTTC.

The CDR3 region has the DNA TGTGCCAGCAGTGACGGGCTGTGGGAACAAAGTCGGGCCAACGTCCTGACTTTC. This codes for CASSDGLWEQSRANVLTF. The genes are TRBV6-1 and TRBJ2-6; the D is unclear. The CDR3 runs 18 residues. The V and J ends lost 3 bases and 5 bases respectively, with 20 bases between them. From germline, CDR1 is MNHNS and CDR2 SASEGT.

The CDR3: CASSLGASGITSVGDTQYF. In nucleotides, the CDR3 is TGTGCCAGCAGCTTGGGGGCTAGCGGGATTACATCTGTGGGGGATACGCAGTATTTT. The chain uses TRBV5-4 and TRBJ2-3; 9 nucleotides line up with TRBD2. CDR1 is SGHNT, CDR2 YYREEE, per germline (reference sequence). V shed 0 bases, J shed 6 bases, and the junction held 17 bases outside the gene matches. This CDR3 has 19 residues.

This clone came up once. The chain combines TRBV7-6 with TRBJ2-5, with TRBD2 matching 9 bases. This CDR3 contains 13 residues. Germline V gene sequence: CDR1 SGHVS, CDR2 FNYEAQ. J gave up 2 bases and V 10 bases, and 5 bases lay outside the gene matches. CDR3 DNA: TGTGCCACCGCTAGCGGGAATCAAGAGACCCAGTACTTC. Translated, it gives CATASGNQETQYF.

This rearrangement joins TRBV5-1 to TRBJ1-1; maybe TRBD1 (5 bases). V was shortened by 0 bases and J by 3 bases, with 9 bases between the two germline ends. This CDR3 has 14 residues. Germline CDR1 reads SGHRS; CDR2 reads YFSETQ. The CDR3 DNA reads TGCGCCAGCAGCTTGGCCGGGGCCCACACTGAAGCTTTCTTT. Translating gives CASSLAGAHTEAFF.

The V gene is TRBV28, the J gene TRBJ1-1; no reliable D call. The CDR3 loop spans 15 amino acids. Between the trimmed V and J ends, which lost 8 bases and 1 base, there was a span of 17 bases. Germline CDR1 MDHEN, CDR2 SYDVKM. The CDR3 loop is CASLASETGNTEAFF. CDR3 DNA: TGTGCCAGCCTTGCCTCGGAGACGGGGAACACTGAAGCTTTCTTT.

The chain links TRBV27 to TRBJ2-1; TRBD2 matches 7 bases. The CDR3 loop spans 17 amino acids. V shed 2 bases and J 6 bases; nucleotides not matched to a gene: 13. Germline V gives CDR1 MNHEY, CDR2 SMNVEV (reference sequence). Written as DNA, the CDR3 is TGTGCCAGCAGTTTACGCCCCCTGGCGGGAGAAGGCAATGAGCAGTTCTTC. Its protein is CASSLRPLAGEGNEQFF.

This rearrangement joins TRBV28 to TRBJ2-7; D is possibly TRBD1 (6 bases). The CDR3 totals 15 residues. Trimming removed 5 bases from V and 3 bases from J, with 17 bases in between. Germline V gene sequence: CDR1 MDHEN, CDR2 SYDVKM. CDR3 bases: TGTGCCAGCAGTCTAGGGGGATCTCAAAACTACGAGCAGTACTTC. Translating it yields CASSLGGSQNYEQYF.

This clone has a handful of counts. The CDR3 sequence is CASSTTGSPVNTEAFF. The CDR3 coding sequence is TGTGCCAGTAGTACCACAGGGAGCCCTGTGAACACTGAAGCTTTCTTT. The V and J genes are TRBV19 and TRBJ1-1; possibly TRBD1 for D (6 bases). V was clipped by 4 bases and J by 0 bases, with 15 bases between them. The CDR3 loop spans 16 amino acids. Per the germline V gene, CDR1 is LNHDA and CDR2 is SQIVND (reference sequence).

This clone was seen a few times. The chain joins TRBV6-4 to TRBJ1-5; 7 nucleotides match TRBD1. Trimming removed 6 bases from V and 7 bases from J; junction bases left unmatched: 12. Germline-derived CDR1 and CDR2 are MRHNA and SNTAGT. The CDR3 sequence is 15 residues long. In nucleotides, the CDR3 is TGTGCCAGCAGCGCAACAGGGGCGGGAGGACAGCCCCAGCATTTT. Residues: CASSATGAGGQPQHF.

The chain uses TRBV28 and TRBJ2-7, with 9 bases aligning to TRBD2. Germline V gives CDR1 MDHEN, CDR2 SYDVKM. This CDR3 spans 14 amino acids. V lost 7 bases and J lost 1; bases outside the gene matches: 5. CDR3: CASTILAGSYEQYF. CDR3 nucleotides: TGTGCCAGCACCATTCTAGCGGGATCCTACGAGCAGTACTTC.

The chain links TRBV10-1 to TRBJ2-7; D may be TRBD2 (6 bases). Trimming removed 3 bases at V and 5 bases at J, with 8 bases between. This CDR3 spans 12 amino acids. Germline V CDR1 and CDR2: WNHNN, SYGVQD (reference sequence). CDR3 sequence (DNA): TGCGCCAGCAGTGAAGCGGGCCACGAGCAGTACTTC. It is translated as CASSEAGHEQYF.

This chain links TRBV28 with TRBJ2-7; maybe TRBD2 (6 bases). Trimming took 4 bases from V and 3 from J, leaving 13 bases between them. The germline CDR1 and CDR2 sequences are MDHEN and SYDVKM. This CDR3 comprises 14 residues. CDR3 bases: TGTGCCAGCAGTTACGCGGGGTTGGGCTACGAGCAGTACTTC. It specifies CASSYAGLGYEQYF. Complete variable domain (other parts from reference TRBV28 and TRBJ2-7): DVKVTQSSRYLVKRTGEKVFLECVQDMDHENMFWYRQDPGLGLRLIYFSYDVKMKEKGDIPEGYSVSREKKERFSLILESASTNQTSMYLCASSYAGLGYEQYFGPGTRLTVT.

The chain joins TRBV21-1 to TRBJ2-3; the DNA was not used to check the table's D call, TRBD2. TRBV21-1 is described as a pseudogene. This CDR3 is 18 amino acids long. The CDR3 loop is CASSKPAGGPPSTDTQYF. As DNA, the CDR3 is TGTGCCAGCAGCAAACCAGCGGGAGGGCCCCCTAGCACAGATACGCAGTATTTT.

This clone was observed a handful of times. CDR3 bases: TGTGCCAGCAGTCCGAGGCTAGCCCCTAAGGGATCCTACGAGCAGTACTTC. Protein product: CASSPRLAPKGSYEQYF. The chain is built from TRBV7-2 and TRBJ2-7; D is possibly TRBD2 (5 bases). V lost 6 bases, J lost 1 base, and 22 bases lay in between. Per the germline V gene, CDR1 is SGHTA and CDR2 is FQGNSA. The CDR3 totals 17 residues.

This chain links TRBV5-1 with TRBJ2-6; perhaps TRBD2 as D (5 bases). This CDR3 comprises 17 residues. Germline V gene data show CDR1 as SGHRS and CDR2 as YFSETQ. The V end was cut by 1 base, the J end by 0 bases, with 11 bases between. The CDR3 nucleotides are TGCGCCAGCAGCTTGTGGAGGATTGGCTCTGGGGCCAACGTCCTGACTTTC. It is translated as CASSLWRIGSGANVLTF.

This chain links TRBV11-2 with TRBJ2-7; no definite D call. The V and J ends lost 6 bases and 0 bases respectively, with 9 bases between them. The length of the CDR3 is 13 residues. From germline, CDR1 is SGHAT and CDR2 FQNNGV. CDR3 amino acids: CASSPNLSYEQYF. CDR3 nucleotides: TGTGCCAGCAGTCCAAATCTCTCCTACGAGCAGTACTTC. Looking up the rest from reference TRBV11-2 and TRBJ2-7 gives the full variable domain: EAGVAQSPRYKIIEKRQSVAFWCNPISGHATLYWYQQILGQGPKLLIQFQNNGVVDDSQLPKDRFSAERLKGVDSTLKIQPAKLEDSAVYLCASSPNLSYEQYFGPGTRLTVT.

The chain couples TRBV7-3 to TRBJ2-1; D remains unclear. This CDR3 is built from 13 residues. Germline V CDR1 and CDR2: SGHTA, FQGTGA. V dropped 2 bases and J dropped 6 bases, with 8 bases sitting between them. Here the CDR3 DNA reads TGTGCCAGCAGCTTAGCTAGACTCAATGAGCAGTTCTTC. Its translation is CASSLARLNEQFF.

J is TRBJ2-7 and V is TRBV6-5; 15 nucleotides match TRBD2. The V gene end was trimmed by 6 bases and the J gene end by 2 bases; junction bases not matched to a gene: 2. This CDR3 region has 15 residues. Per germline, CDR1 MNHEY and CDR2 SVGAGI. CDR3 nucleotides: TGTGCCAGCAGGGGACTAGCGGGAGGCACCTACGAGCAGTACTTC. Translated: CASRGLAGGTYEQYF.

Judged by abundance, this clone is medium-sized. CDR3 loop: CASSGTDTQFYEQYF. The CDR3, as DNA: TGTGCCAGCAGTGGGACGGACACTCAATTTTACGAGCAGTACTTC. The J gene is TRBJ2-7, the V gene TRBV6-1; TRBD1 is a possible D gene (5 bases). CDR3 length equals 15 residues. Trimming stripped 4 bases from V and 4 bases from J, with 17 bases between. Germline lookup yields CDR1 MNHNS and CDR2 SASEGT.